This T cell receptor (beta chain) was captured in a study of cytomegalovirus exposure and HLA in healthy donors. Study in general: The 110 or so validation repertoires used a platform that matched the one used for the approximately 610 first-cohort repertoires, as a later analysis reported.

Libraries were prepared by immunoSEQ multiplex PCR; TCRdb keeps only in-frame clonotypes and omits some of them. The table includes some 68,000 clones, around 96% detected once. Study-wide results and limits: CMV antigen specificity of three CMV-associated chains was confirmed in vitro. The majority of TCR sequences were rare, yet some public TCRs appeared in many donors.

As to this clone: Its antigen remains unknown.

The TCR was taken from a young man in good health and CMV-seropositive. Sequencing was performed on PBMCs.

The CDR3 DNA is TGTGCCAGCAGTTTCGTGCCTAGGTACGAGCAGTACTTC. Residues: CASSFVPRYEQYF. The V and J genes are TRBV28 and TRBJ2-7, with D uncertain. Germline loops: CDR1 MDHEN, CDR2 SYDVKM. The CDR3 extends over 13 amino acids. V was cut by 3 bases and J by 4 bases, with 10 bases left in between.